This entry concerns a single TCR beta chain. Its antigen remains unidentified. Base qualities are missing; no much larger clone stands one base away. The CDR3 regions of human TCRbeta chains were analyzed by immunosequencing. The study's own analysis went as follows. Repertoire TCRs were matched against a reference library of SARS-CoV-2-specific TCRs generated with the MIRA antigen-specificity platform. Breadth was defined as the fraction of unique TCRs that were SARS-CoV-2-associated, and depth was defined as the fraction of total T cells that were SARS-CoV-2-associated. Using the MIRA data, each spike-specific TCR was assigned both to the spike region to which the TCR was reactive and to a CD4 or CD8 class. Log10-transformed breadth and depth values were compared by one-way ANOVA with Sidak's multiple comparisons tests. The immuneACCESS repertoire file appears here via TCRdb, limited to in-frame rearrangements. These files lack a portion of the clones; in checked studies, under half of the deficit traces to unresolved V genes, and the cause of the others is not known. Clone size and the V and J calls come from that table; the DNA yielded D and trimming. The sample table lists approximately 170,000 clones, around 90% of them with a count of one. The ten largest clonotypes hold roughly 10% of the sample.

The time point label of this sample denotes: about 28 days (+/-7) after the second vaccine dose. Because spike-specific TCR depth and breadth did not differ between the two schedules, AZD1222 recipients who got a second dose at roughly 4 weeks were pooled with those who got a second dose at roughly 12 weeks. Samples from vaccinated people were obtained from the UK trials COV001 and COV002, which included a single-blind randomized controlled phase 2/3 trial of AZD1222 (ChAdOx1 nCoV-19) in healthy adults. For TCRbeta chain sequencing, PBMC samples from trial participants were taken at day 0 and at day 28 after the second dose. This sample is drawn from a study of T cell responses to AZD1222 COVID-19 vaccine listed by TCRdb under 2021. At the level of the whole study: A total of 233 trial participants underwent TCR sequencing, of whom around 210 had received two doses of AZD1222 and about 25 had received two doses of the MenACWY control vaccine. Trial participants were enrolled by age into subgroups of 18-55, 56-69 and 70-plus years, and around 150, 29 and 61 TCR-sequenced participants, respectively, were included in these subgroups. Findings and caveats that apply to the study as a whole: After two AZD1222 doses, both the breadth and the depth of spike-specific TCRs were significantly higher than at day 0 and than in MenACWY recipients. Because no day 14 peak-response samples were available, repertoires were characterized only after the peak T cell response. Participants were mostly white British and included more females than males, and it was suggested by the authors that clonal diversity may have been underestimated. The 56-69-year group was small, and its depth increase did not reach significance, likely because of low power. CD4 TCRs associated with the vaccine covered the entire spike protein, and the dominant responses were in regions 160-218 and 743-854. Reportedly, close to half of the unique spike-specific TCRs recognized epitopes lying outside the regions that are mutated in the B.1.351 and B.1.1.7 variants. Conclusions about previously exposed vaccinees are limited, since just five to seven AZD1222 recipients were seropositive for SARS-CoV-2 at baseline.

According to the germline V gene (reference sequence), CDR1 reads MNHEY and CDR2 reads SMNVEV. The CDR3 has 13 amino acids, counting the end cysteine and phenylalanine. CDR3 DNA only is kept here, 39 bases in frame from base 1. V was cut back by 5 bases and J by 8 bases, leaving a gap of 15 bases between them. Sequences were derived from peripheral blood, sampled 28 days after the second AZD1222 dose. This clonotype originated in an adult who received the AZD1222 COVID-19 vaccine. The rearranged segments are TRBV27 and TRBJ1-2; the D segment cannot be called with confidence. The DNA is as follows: TGTGCCAGCAGTGGGCCGTCGATGAGGGGCTACACCTTC. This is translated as CASSGPSMRGYTF.